A single sample gave rise to the 25 T cell receptor beta chains below, sequenced in a study of blood T cell repertoires in COVID-19. Libraries were prepared by immunoSEQ multiplex PCR; TCRdb keeps only in-frame clonotypes and omits some of them. This table holds 35,000 to 45,000 clones, approximately 90% found once. The sample taken for sequencing was peripheral blood. Receptor source: a man in his fifties with active COVID-19.

The V gene is TRBV7-3, the J gene TRBJ2-1; 12 bases match TRBD1. The length of the CDR3 is 15 residues. Germline V gives CDR1 SGHTA, CDR2 FQGTGA. V trimming: 4 bases; J trimming: 5 bases; junction bases outside the gene matches: 3. CDR3 in DNA: TGTGCCAGCAGCTGGGGACAGGGGGCGGACAATGAGCAGTTCTTC. This translates into CASSWGQGADNEQFF.

The chain has TRBV7-9 and TRBJ2-7; 11 nucleotides match TRBD2. Germline V lookup: CDR1 SEHNR, CDR2 FQNEAQ (reference sequence). This CDR3 comprises 19 residues. The trim removed 5 bases at V and 5 bases at J, leaving 20 bases unmatched. CDR3 region: CASSRISGRALFDINEQYF. DNA for the CDR3: TGTGCCAGCAGCCGAATTAGCGGGAGGGCCCTTTTCGATATTAACGAGCAGTACTTC.

This chain joins TRBV5-1 and TRBJ2-7, with TRBD1 identical over 7 bases. This CDR3 spans 12 amino acids. The V segment lost 4 bases and the J segment 6 bases; nucleotides outside the gene matches: 4. Per the germline V gene, CDR1 is SGHRS and CDR2 is YFSETQ. The CDR3 DNA sequence: TGCGCCAGCAGCAAGGACAGGTCCGAGCAGTACTTC. The encoded protein is CASSKDRSEQYF. Together with reference TRBV5-1 and TRBJ2-7, the CDR3 gives the full variable domain: KAGVTQTPRYLIKTRGQQVTLSCSPISGHRSVSWYQQTPGQGLQFLFEYFSETQRNKGNFPGRFSGRQFSNSRSEMNVSTLELGDSALYLCASSKDRSEQYFGPGTRLTVT.

This chain links TRBV19 with TRBJ2-7, with D maybe TRBD1 (6 bases). The CDR3 consists of 15 residues. The germline gives CDR1 LNHDA, CDR2 SQIVND (reference sequence). The germline V and J ends were trimmed by 5 bases and 5 bases, with 19 bases remaining between them. The CDR3 DNA reads as TGTGCCAGTAGTGGGTCAACAGGGCTTCGCGACGAGCAGTACTTC. This encodes CASSGSTGLRDEQYF.

The chain is built from TRBV28 and TRBJ2-7, with a possible D match to TRBD2 (5 bases). Germline CDR1 and CDR2: MDHEN and SYDVKM. Trimming cost V 6 bases and J 4 bases, with 13 bases left between them. This CDR3 contains 13 residues. DNA for the CDR3: TGTGCCAGCAGCAACTCCGGCGGGTACGAGCAGTACTTC. Its translation is CASSNSGGYEQYF.

This chain connects TRBV30 to TRBJ2-3, with 12 nucleotides matching TRBD2. The CDR3 runs 15 residues. Per germline, CDR1 GTSNPN and CDR2 SVGIG (reference sequence). V dropped 4 bases and J dropped 4; count of bases not matched to a gene: 6. This CDR3 is CAWNRLAGVADTQYF. CDR3 DNA sequence: TGTGCCTGGAATAGACTAGCGGGAGTCGCAGATACGCAGTATTTT.

This sequence joins TRBV9 and TRBJ2-7, with no clear D. Trimming stripped 0 bases from V and 0 bases from J, with 7 bases between. Germline CDR1 reads SGDLS; CDR2 reads YYNGEE. The CDR3 has 14 residues. The CDR3 spells CASSVGSGSYEQYF. The CDR3 nucleotides are TGTGCCAGCAGCGTAGGGTCCGGCTCCTACGAGCAGTACTTC.

This clone was detected only a few times. The rearrangement uses TRBV2 and TRBJ1-1, with TRBD1 as a possible D gene (5 bases). Germline values: CDR1 SNHLY, CDR2 FYNNEI. Trimming cost V 8 bases and J 10 bases, with 14 bases left between them. There are 11 residues in the CDR3. The CDR3 sequence: CASLQEYRAFF. CDR3 sequence (DNA): TGTGCCAGCCTACAGGAGTATAGAGCTTTCTTT.

The chain has TRBV27 and TRBJ1-2; D might be TRBD1 (6 bases). The CDR3 spans 13 residues. V lost 3 bases and J lost 6, with 11 bases in between. CDR1 and CDR2 (germline): MNHEY, SMNVEV (reference sequence). CDR3 coding DNA: TGTGCCAGCAGTTTGTCAGGGGCCAATGGCTACACCTTC. Translated: CASSLSGANGYTF.

The J gene is TRBJ2-3, the V gene TRBV27; possible D gene TRBD2, 6 bases. V was cut by 6 bases and J by 1 base, with 14 bases left in between. The CDR3 contains 15 residues. CDR1 is MNHEY and CDR2 is SMNVEV in the germline V gene (reference sequence). CDR3 protein: CASSGRDKGTDTQYF. The DNA for the CDR3 is TGTGCCAGCAGCGGGCGGGATAAGGGCACAGATACGCAGTATTTT.

CDR3 sequence reads: CASSGTSGSFPYNEQFF. The CDR3, as DNA: TGTGCCAGCAGCGGGACTAGCGGGAGTTTCCCCTACAATGAGCAGTTCTTC. The chain joins TRBV2 to TRBJ2-1; TRBD2 matches at 14 bases. V trimming: 6 bases; J trimming: 2 bases; junction bases outside the gene matches: 6. There are 17 residues in the CDR3. Per germline, CDR1 SNHLY and CDR2 FYNNEI. The full variable domain, completed using reference TRBV2 and TRBJ2-1, is EPEVTQTPSHQVTQMGQEVILRCVPISNHLYFYWYRQILGQKVEFLVSFYNNEISEKSEIFDDQFSVERPDGSNFTLKIRSTKLEDSAMYFCASSGTSGSFPYNEQFFGPGTRLTVL.

The chain uses TRBV11-2 and TRBJ2-1, with D maybe TRBD1 (5 bases). Looked up from germline, CDR1 is SGHAT and CDR2 is FQNNGV. The CDR3 covers 14 residues. Trimming took off 6 bases at V and 5 bases at J, with 14 bases between the two ends. The CDR3 DNA reads TGTGCCAGCAGTCCCAGGGTTCCGGACAATGAGCAGTTCTTC. Encoded protein: CASSPRVPDNEQFF.

The V and J genes are TRBV2 and TRBJ1-2, with TRBD1 matching 11 bases. The CDR3 covers 13 residues. J was trimmed by 8 bases and V by 4 bases; bases with no gene match: 3. CDR1 is SNHLY, CDR2 FYNNEI, per germline. CDR3 DNA: TGTGCCAGCAGTGGGACAGGGGGCGAAGGCTACACCTTC. Its translation: CASSGTGGEGYTF.

The rearrangement links TRBV10-1 to TRBJ2-5, with TRBD1 matching over 8 bases. V lost 2 bases and J lost 5; bases outside the gene matches: 7. The germline V gene encodes CDR1 WNHNN and CDR2 SYGVQD (reference sequence). The CDR3 extends over 15 amino acids. The CDR3 sequence: CASSEGTGWEETQYF. CDR3 nucleotide sequence: TGCGCCAGCAGTGAGGGGACAGGATGGGAGGAGACCCAGTACTTC.

The V call is TRBV5-4, the J call TRBJ2-1; perhaps TRBD2 as D (6 bases). Germline V gene sequence: CDR1 SGHNT, CDR2 YYREEE (reference sequence). The CDR3 spans 14 residues. The V end was cut by 4 bases, the J end by 14 bases, with 22 bases between. Here the CDR3 DNA reads TGTGCCAGCAGCATGATGGGGCGGAGGGAGGCCAAGTTCTTC. Protein sequence: CASSMMGRREAKFF.

The chain recombines TRBV6-5 with TRBJ1-4; no reliable D call. Per the germline V gene, CDR1 is MNHEY and CDR2 is SVGAGI. Trimming shortened V by 4 bases and J by 7 bases, and 19 bases separated the two germline ends. There are 16 residues in the CDR3. The chain's CDR3 is CASSSLKGEAVEKLFF. The CDR3 DNA sequence: TGTGCCAGCAGTTCCCTAAAAGGAGAGGCGGTTGAAAAACTGTTTTTT.

This clone occurred a few times. This chain joins TRBV19 and TRBJ2-7; 8 positions match TRBD1. V gave up 5 bases and J gave up 5 bases; unmatched junction bases: 5. Germline V gives CDR1 LNHDA, CDR2 SQIVND (reference sequence). This CDR3 is 13 amino acids long. CDR3: CASSVNRGNEQYF. CDR3 DNA: TGTGCCAGTAGTGTAAACAGGGGGAACGAGCAGTACTTC.

The rearrangement joins TRBV5-1 to TRBJ2-3; possible D gene TRBD1, 6 bases. The CDR3 extends over 13 amino acids. Trimming took 0 bases from V and 4 from J, leaving 6 bases between them. From germline, CDR1 is SGHRS and CDR2 YFSETQ. The CDR3: CASSLAGADTQYF. CDR3 DNA: TGCGCCAGCAGCTTGGCAGGGGCAGATACGCAGTATTTT.

This chain uses TRBV19 with TRBJ2-7; TRBD1 might be the D (5 bases). The germline V gene has CDR1 LNHDA and CDR2 SQIVND (reference sequence). Deletions cut 3 bases from V and 0 bases from J, with 9 bases between. There are 14 residues in the CDR3. The CDR3 reads CASSIGDSSYEQYF. The CDR3 DNA reads as TGTGCCAGTAGTATCGGAGACAGCTCCTACGAGCAGTACTTC.

The CDR3: CASSIDASIGVSPLHF. As DNA, the CDR3 is TGTGCCAGTAGTATAGATGCGAGCATCGGTGTGTCACCCCTCCACTTT. The chain is built from TRBV19 and TRBJ1-6; no definite D call. With 0 bases removed from V and 10 bases from J, the gap between germline ends came to 16 bases. The CDR3 is 16 residues long. Germline V CDR1 and CDR2: LNHDA, SQIVND (reference sequence).

This chain joins TRBV7-3 and TRBJ2-1; 11 bases align to TRBD2. V shed 5 bases, J shed 5 bases, and the junction held 5 bases outside the gene matches. CDR1 is SGHTA and CDR2 is FQGTGA in the germline V gene. This CDR3 spans 15 amino acids. The CDR3, as DNA: TGTGCCAGCAGCCCCGGACTAGCGGGTCACAATGAGCAGTTCTTC. Its protein product is CASSPGLAGHNEQFF.

This chain joins TRBV9 and TRBJ2-3, with D unresolved. This CDR3 spans 15 amino acids. Germline V lookup: CDR1 SGDLS, CDR2 YYNGEE. Trimming cost V 0 bases and J 0 bases, with 8 bases left between them. DNA for the CDR3: TGTGCCAGCAGCGTAGATACATCTAGCACAGATACGCAGTATTTT. It translates to CASSVDTSSTDTQYF.

This clone was seen just once. The chain joins TRBV5-6 to TRBJ2-5; 9 nucleotides align to TRBD2. With V trimmed by 3 bases and J by 4 bases, 10 bases remained unmatched. CDR1 and CDR2 (germline): SGHDT, YYEEEE. The CDR3 extends over 16 amino acids. CDR3 bases: TGTGCCAGCAGCTCCGTAGGGGCGGGAGGGCCAGAGACCCAGTACTTC. As protein: CASSSVGAGGPETQYF.

The chain has TRBV19 and TRBJ1-6, with a weak D call TRBD1 (6 bases). V was pared by 5 bases and J by 10 bases, with 18 bases between. This CDR3 comprises 15 residues. Germline assignment: CDR1 LNHDA and CDR2 SQIVND (reference sequence). The CDR3 DNA reads TGTGCCAGTAGTCGTCGAGAAGGGCAGGGGTCACCCCTCCACTTT. This encodes CASSRREGQGSPLHF.

The genes are TRBV15 and TRBJ1-5; 8 nucleotides align to TRBD1. CDR3 size: 15 residues. CDR1 and CDR2 (germline): LNHNV, YYDKDF (reference sequence). V shed 10 bases, J shed 6 bases, and the junction held 14 bases outside the gene matches. In DNA form, the CDR3 reads TGTGCCATAACCAGTGGCAGGGGGCCCGGTCAGCCCCAGCATTTT. Its protein product is CAITSGRGPGQPQHF.